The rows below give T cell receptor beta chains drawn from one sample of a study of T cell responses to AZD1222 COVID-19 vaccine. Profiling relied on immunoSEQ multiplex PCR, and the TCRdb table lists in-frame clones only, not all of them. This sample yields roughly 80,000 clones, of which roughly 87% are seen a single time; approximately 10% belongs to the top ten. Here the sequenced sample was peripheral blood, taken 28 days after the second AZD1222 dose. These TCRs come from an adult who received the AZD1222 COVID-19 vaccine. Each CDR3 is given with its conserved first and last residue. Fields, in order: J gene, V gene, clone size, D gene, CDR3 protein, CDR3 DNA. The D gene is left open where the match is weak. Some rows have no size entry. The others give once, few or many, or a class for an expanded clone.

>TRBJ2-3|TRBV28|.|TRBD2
CASSYSGGSTDTQYF
TGTGCCAGCAGTTATAGCGGGGGGTCCACAGATACGCAGTATTTT
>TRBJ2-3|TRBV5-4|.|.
CASSSIHSLGTDTQYF
TGTGCCAGCAGCTCCATCCACAGCTTGGGGACAGATACGCAGTATTTT
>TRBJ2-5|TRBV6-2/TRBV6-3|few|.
CASSYSRRQPETQYF
TGTGCCAGCAGTTACTCGAGGAGACAACCAGAGACCCAGTACTTC
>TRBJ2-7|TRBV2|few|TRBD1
CASSWDRGNEQYF
TGTGCCAGCAGTTGGGACAGGGGAAACGAGCAGTACTTC
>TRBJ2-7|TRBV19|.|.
CASMGPSTGDGSGYEQYF
TGTGCCAGTATGGGACCCTCGACTGGGGACGGTAGTGGGTACGAGCAGTACTTC
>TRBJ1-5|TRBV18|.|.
CASSPGQAYSNQPQHF
TGTGCCAGCTCACCAGGGCAGGCGTATAGCAATCAGCCCCAGCATTTT
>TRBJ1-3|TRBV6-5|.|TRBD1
CAVQTGVKGTIYF
TGTGCCGTCCAGACAGGGGTTAAGGGCACCATATATTTT
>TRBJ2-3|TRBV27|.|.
CASSWSVNLVTDTQYF
TGTGCCAGCAGTTGGTCTGTCAACCTTGTCACAGATACGCAGTATTTT
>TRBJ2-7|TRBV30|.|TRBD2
CAWSVAAGAEQYF
TGTGCCTGGAGTGTAGCAGCGGGGGCCGAGCAGTACTTC
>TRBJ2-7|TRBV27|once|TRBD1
CASSPRGTAQLYEQYF
TGTGCCAGCAGTCCCAGGGGGACAGCGCAATTATACGAGCAGTACTTC
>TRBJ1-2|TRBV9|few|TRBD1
CASSASSGTGGGYTF
TGTGCCAGCAGCGCCTCCAGCGGGACAGGAGGTGGCTACACCTTC
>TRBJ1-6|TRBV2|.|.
CASSEQGQSGTVNSPLHF
TGTGCCAGCAGTGAACAGGGGCAGTCAGGGACGGTCAATTCACCCCTCCACTTT
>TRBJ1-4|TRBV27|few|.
CASSPQTWIQSKLFF
TGTGCCAGCAGTCCACAAACATGGATCCAGTCAAAACTGTTTTTT
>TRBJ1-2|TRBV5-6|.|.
CASSLGNINYGYTF
TGTGCCAGCAGCCTCGGGAACATTAACTATGGCTACACCTTC
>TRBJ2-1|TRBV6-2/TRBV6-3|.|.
CASSYGRGINNEQFF
TGTGCCAGCAGTTACGGGCGGGGAATTAACAATGAGCAGTTCTTC
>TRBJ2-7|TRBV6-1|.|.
CASSEQGSYEQYF
TGTGCCAGCAGTGAACAGGGATCCTACGAGCAGTACTTC
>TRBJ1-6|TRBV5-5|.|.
CASSLAGGGNSPLHF
TGTGCCAGCAGCTTGGCCGGGGGCGGGAATTCACCCCTCCACTTT
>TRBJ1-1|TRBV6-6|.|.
CASSYGKGETEAFF
TGTGCCAGCAGTTACGGTAAGGGTGAAACTGAAGCTTTCTTT
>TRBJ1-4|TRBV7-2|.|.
CASSLDPGSEKLFF
TGTGCCAGCAGCTTAGATCCAGGGAGTGAAAAACTGTTTTTT
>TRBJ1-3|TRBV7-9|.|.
CASKSDGSSGNTIYF
TGTGCCAGCAAGTCAGACGGGAGCTCTGGAAACACCATATATTTT
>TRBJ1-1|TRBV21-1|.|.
CASSSDQFSEGQGEAFF
TGTGCCAGCAGCTCGGATCAATTTAGTGAAGGACAGGGGGAGGCTTTCTTT
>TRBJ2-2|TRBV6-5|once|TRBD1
CASSYSRGGRSGELFF
TGTGCCAGCAGTTACTCGAGAGGGGGCCGTAGCGGGGAGCTGTTTTTT
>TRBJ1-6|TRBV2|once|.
CASRGPHAGLDSPLHF
TGTGCCAGCAGAGGCCCCCATGCAGGGCTTGACTCACCCCTCCACTTT
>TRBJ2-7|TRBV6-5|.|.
CASSYGGQQYF
TGTGCCAGCAGTTACGGTGGACAGCAGTACTTC
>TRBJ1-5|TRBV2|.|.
CASSPGGAGMLQPQHF
TGTGCCAGCAGTCCCGGTGGGGCAGGGATGCTTCAGCCCCAGCATTTT
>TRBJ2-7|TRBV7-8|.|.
CASSRGGDFYEQYF
TGTGCCAGCAGCCGAGGCGGTGACTTCTACGAGCAGTACTTC
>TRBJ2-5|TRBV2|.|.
CASKGPYQETQYF
TGTGCCAGCAAGGGGCCGTACCAAGAGACCCAGTACTTC
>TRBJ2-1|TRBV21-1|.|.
CASRTQGGENEQFF
TGTGCCAGCAGAACTCAGGGAGGTGAGAATGAGCAGTTCTTC
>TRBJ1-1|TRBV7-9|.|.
CASSLSFGAPEAFF
TGTGCCAGCAGCTTAAGCTTTGGCGCCCCTGAAGCTTTCTTT
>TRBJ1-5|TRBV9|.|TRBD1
CASSVGDSTYNQPQHF
TGTGCCAGCAGCGTGGGGGACAGCACTTACAATCAGCCCCAGCATTTT
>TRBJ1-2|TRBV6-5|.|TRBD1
CASSSNGQGFYGYTF
TGTGCCAGCAGTTCCAACGGACAGGGTTTCTATGGCTACACCTTC
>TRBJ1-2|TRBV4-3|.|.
CASSPVIGIDGYTF
TGCGCCAGCAGCCCTGTCATTGGGATCGATGGCTACACCTTC
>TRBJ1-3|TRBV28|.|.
CASTAGGLEGNTIYF
TGTGCCAGCACCGCCGGGGGGCTCGAGGGAAACACCATATATTTT
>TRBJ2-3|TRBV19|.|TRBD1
CASSVQNLQGKDTQYF
TGTGCCAGTAGTGTCCAAAACCTACAGGGGAAAGATACGCAGTATTTT
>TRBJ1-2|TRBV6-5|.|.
CASSYLRGLGYGYTF
TGTGCCAGCAGTTACCTCCGGGGGCTCGGCTATGGCTACACCTTC
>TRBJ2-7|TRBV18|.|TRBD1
CASSPLGPGTGGGNEQYF
TGTGCCAGCTCACCACTAGGTCCGGGGACAGGGGGCGGTAACGAGCAGTACTTC
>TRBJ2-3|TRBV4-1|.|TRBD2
CASSPGLAGGRGSTDTQYF
TGCGCCAGCAGCCCTGGACTAGCGGGGGGCCGGGGTAGCACAGATACGCAGTATTTT
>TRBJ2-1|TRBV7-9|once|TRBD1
CASSPRDSDNEQFF
TGTGCCAGCAGCCCCCGGGACAGCGACAATGAGCAGTTCTTC
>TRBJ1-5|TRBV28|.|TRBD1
CASRLGQGVPPQHF
TGTGCCAGCAGGTTGGGACAGGGGGTTCCGCCCCAGCATTTT
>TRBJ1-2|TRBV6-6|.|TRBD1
CASSSKTGGDYGYTF
TGTGCCAGCAGCTCTAAGACAGGGGGTGACTATGGCTACACCTTC
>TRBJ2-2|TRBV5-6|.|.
CASSLWVTFTGELFF
TGTGCCAGCAGCTTGTGGGTGACTTTTACCGGGGAGCTGTTTTTT
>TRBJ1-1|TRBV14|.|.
CASSQDSRYTEAFF
TGTGCCAGCAGCCAGGATTCGAGGTACACTGAAGCTTTCTTT
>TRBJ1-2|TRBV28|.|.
CASTPTQGKGSNYGYTF
TGTGCCAGCACCCCCACCCAGGGGAAGGGGTCTAACTATGGCTACACCTTC
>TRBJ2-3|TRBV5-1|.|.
CASSFTGEAPDTQYF
TGCGCCAGCAGCTTTACAGGCGAAGCACCAGATACGCAGTATTTT
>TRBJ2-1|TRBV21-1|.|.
CASSKGGGHSYNEQFF
TGTGCCAGCAGCAAAGGAGGCGGGCACTCCTACAATGAGCAGTTCTTC
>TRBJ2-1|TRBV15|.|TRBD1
CATSTRGAGDRGHNEQFF
TGTGCCACCAGCACAAGGGGGGCTGGGGACAGGGGACACAATGAGCAGTTCTTC
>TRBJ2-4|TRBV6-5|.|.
CASTSSHENIQYF
TGTGCCAGCACCTCATCACACGAAAACATTCAGTACTTC
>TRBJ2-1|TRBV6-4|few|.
CASSDSRGAAYNEQFF
TGTGCCAGCAGTGACTCCCGGGGGGCGGCCTACAATGAGCAGTTCTTC
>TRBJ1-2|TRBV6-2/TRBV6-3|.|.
CASSRTTGDNYGYTF
TGTGCCAGCAGCCGAACCACAGGAGATAACTATGGCTACACCTTC
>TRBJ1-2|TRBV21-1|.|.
CASSKVSGDRGLRCYGYTF
TGTGCCAGCAGCAAAGTGAGTGGTGACAGGGGGTTGAGGTGCTATGGCTACACCTTC
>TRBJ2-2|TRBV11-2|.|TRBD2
CASSRISGGGTGELFF
TGTGCCAGCAGCCGAATTAGCGGGGGCGGGACCGGGGAGCTGTTTTTT
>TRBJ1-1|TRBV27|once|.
CASSPPPQVMNTEAFF
TGTGCCAGCAGTCCTCCCCCGCAGGTCATGAACACTGAAGCTTTCTTT